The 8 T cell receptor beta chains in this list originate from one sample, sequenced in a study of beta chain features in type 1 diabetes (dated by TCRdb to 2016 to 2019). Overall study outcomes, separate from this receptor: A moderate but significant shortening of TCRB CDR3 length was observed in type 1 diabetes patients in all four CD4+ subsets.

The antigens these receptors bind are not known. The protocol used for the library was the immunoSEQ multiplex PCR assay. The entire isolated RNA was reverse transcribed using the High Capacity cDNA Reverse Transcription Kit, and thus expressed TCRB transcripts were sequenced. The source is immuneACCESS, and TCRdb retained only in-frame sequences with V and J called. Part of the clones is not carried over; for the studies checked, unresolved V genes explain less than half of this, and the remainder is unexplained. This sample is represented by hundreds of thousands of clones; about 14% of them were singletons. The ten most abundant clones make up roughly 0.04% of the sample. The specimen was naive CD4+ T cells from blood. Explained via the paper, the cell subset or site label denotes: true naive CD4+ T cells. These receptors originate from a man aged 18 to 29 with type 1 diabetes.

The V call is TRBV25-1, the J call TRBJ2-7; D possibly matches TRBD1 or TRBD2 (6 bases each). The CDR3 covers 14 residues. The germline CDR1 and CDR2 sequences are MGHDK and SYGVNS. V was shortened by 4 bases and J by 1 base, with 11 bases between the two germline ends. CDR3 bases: TGTGCCAGCAGTGTCGGGGGCGCTTCCTACGAGCAGTACTTC. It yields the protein CASSVGGASYEQYF.

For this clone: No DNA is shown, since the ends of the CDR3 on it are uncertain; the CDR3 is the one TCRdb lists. Here the CDR3 reads CASSSSGQNTGELFF. This chain links TRBV2 with TRBJ2-2; TRBD1, the D gene given by the table, was not confirmed from the DNA. The CDR3 spans 15 amino acids, including both terminal residues. CDR1 is SNHLY, CDR2 FYNNEI, per germline.

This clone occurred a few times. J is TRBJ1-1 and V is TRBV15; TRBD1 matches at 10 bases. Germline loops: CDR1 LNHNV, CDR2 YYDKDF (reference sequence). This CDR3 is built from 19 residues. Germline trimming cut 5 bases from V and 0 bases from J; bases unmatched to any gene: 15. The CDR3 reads CATSPRPGTGVGMNTEAFF. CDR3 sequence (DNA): TGTGCCACCAGCCCACGTCCCGGGACAGGGGTCGGCATGAACACTGAAGCTTTCTTT.

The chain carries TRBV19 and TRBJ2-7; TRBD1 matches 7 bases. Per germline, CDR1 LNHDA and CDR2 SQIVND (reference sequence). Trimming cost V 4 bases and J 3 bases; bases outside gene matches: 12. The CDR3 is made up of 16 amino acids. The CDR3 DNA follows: TGTGCCAGTAGTAGGCTCGGACAGGAAGCCTTCTACGAGCAGTACTTC. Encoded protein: CASSRLGQEAFYEQYF.

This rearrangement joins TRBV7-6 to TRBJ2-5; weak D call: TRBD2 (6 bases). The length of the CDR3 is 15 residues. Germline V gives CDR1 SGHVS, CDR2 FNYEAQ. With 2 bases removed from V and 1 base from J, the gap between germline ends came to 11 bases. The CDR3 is CASSLTRGSQETQYF. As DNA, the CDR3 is TGTGCCAGCAGCTTAACCCGGGGGAGCCAAGAGACCCAGTACTTC.

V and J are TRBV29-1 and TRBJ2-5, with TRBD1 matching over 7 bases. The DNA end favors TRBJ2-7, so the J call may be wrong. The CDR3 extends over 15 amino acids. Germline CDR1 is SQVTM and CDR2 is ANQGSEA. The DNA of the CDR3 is TGCAGCGGTGCGACAGGGCAGGGTGGGCCCTACGAGCAGTACTTC. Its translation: CSGATGQGGPYEQYF.

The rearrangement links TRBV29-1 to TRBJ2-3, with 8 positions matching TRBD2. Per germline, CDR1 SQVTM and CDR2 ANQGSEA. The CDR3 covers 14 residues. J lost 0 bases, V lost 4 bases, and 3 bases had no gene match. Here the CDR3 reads CSVASGPSTDTQYF. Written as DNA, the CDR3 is TGCAGCGTTGCTAGCGGGCCAAGCACAGATACGCAGTATTTT.

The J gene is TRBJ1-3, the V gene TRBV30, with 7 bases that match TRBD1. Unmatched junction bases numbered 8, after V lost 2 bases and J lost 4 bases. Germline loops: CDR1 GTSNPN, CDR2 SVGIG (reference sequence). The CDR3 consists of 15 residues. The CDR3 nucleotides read TGTGCCTGGAGTCTTACAGGGGCTACAGGAAACACCATATATTTT. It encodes CAWSLTGATGNTIYF.